The T cell receptor (beta chain) under discussion was sequenced for a study of PD-1 blockade in classical Hodgkin lymphoma. Study-level points and caveats: Reports described newly diagnosed patients as having lower baseline TCR diversity than healthy donors.

V gave up 0 bases and J gave up 6 bases, with 6 bases separating them. CDR3 length equals 12 residues. Germline CDR1 and CDR2: LNHNV and YYDKDF (reference sequence). Turning to this clone: Its antigen remains unknown.

Time point specified: newly diagnosed, previously untreated cHL patient sample. Generated by immunoSEQ multiplex PCR, the TCRdb table keeps only in-frame clones and is missing some. The table shows fewer than 90,000 clones, with over 90% occurring only once. Sequencing used peripheral blood mononuclear cells (PBMCs). The origin of this receptor is a human donor with classical Hodgkin lymphoma. The V gene is TRBV15, the J gene TRBJ2-7; no clear D. The CDR3 DNA reads TGTGCCACCAGCAGAGATTGGACCGAGCAGTACTTC. This gives the protein CATSRDWTEQYF.